This entry lists 20 T cell receptor beta chains sequenced from one sample in a study of T cell repertoires in cytomegalovirus infection. TCRdb itself ran the reads through MiXCR, one entry per CDR3 protein. This table has approximately 110,000 distinct CDR3 sequences, 35% to 50% appearing once. These receptors lack a known antigen. The material sequenced was CD8+ T cells from cultured PBMCs, taken from culture after CMV antigen stimulation. The receptor set was obtained from a human donor in good health (CMV status not recorded). Some clones in this sample may be carry-over from other donors' samples.

The rearrangement uses TRBV11-1 and TRBJ2-2; TRBD1 aligns across 7 bases. V lost 5 bases, J lost 1 base, and 4 bases stayed unmatched. CDR3 length: 15 residues. Germline V gene sequence: CDR1 SGHAT, CDR2 FQDESV (reference sequence). CDR3: CASSPWTGNTGELFF. In nucleotides, the CDR3 is TGTGCCAGCAGCCCCTGGACAGGGAACACCGGGGAGCTGTTTTTT.

The chain combines TRBV19 with TRBJ2-3; D is possibly TRBD2 (6 bases). Deletions cut 2 bases from V and 7 bases from J, with 10 bases between. This CDR3 has 13 residues. The germline V gene has CDR1 LNHDA and CDR2 SQIVND (reference sequence). The CDR3 sequence is CASSISSGYTQYF. CDR3 in DNA: TGTGCCAGTAGTATAAGTAGCGGTTATACGCAGTATTTT.

This clonotype was detected ten times or more. The V gene is TRBV7-9, the J gene TRBJ2-3, with 11 nucleotides matching TRBD2. Germline assignment: CDR1 SEHNR and CDR2 FQNEAQ (reference sequence). The CDR3 length is 15 residues. V dropped 5 bases and J dropped 5; count of bases not matched to a gene: 6. CDR3 nucleotide sequence: TGTGCCAGCAGCCCTAGCGGGGGGCCCGGAGATACGCAGTATTTT. It is translated as CASSPSGGPGDTQYF.

This clonotype was counted between two and nine times. The chain links TRBV7-9 to TRBJ1-2; no reliable D call. Germline V CDR1 and CDR2: SEHNR, FQNEAQ (reference sequence). Trimming removed 2 bases from V and 0 bases from J, with 10 bases in between. The CDR3 is 15 amino acids. CDR3 amino acids: CASSLYGLANYGYTF. The CDR3 DNA reads TGTGCCAGCAGCTTATACGGATTAGCTAACTATGGCTACACCTTC.

In its sample, this clonotype was seen a few times. The V gene is TRBV27, the J gene TRBJ2-5; D possibly corresponds to TRBD1 (6 bases). The CDR3 has 14 amino acids. V lost 2 bases, J lost 7 bases, and 14 bases lay in between. Germline CDR1 reads MNHEY; CDR2 reads SMNVEV (reference sequence). The CDR3 spells CASSLQGWGGTQYF. The CDR3 DNA reads as TGTGCCAGCAGTTTACAGGGGTGGGGCGGGACCCAGTACTTC.

Many counts were recorded for this clonotype. The chain links TRBV7-6 to TRBJ1-1; no reliable D call. The CDR3 is made up of 13 amino acids. Trimming took off 1 base at V and 2 bases at J, with 5 bases between the two ends. Per germline, CDR1 SGHVS and CDR2 FNYEAQ. The CDR3 DNA reads TGTGCCAGCAGCTTAGGGAAAAACACTGAAGCTTTCTTT. Translating gives CASSLGKNTEAFF.

This clonotype was detected once. The J gene is TRBJ2-7, the V gene TRBV6-6; D remains unclear. Germline lookup yields CDR1 MNHNY and CDR2 SVGAGI (reference sequence). The CDR3 length is 16 residues. V lost 0 bases to trimming and J lost 1 base, with 13 bases between them. Here the CDR3 reads CASSYSGQTLSYEQYF. DNA of the CDR3: TGTGCCAGCAGTTACTCTGGGCAGACCCTTTCCTACGAGCAGTACTTC.

This clonotype was observed a handful of times. The chain carries TRBV28 and TRBJ1-4; perhaps TRBD1 as D (5 bases). Trimming pared 6 bases from V and 6 bases from J, leaving 17 bases between. CDR1 and CDR2 (germline): MDHEN, SYDVKM. CDR3 length equals 15 residues. CDR3 loop: CASSLTTGRYEKLFF. The CDR3 coding sequence is TGTGCCAGCAGCTTAACTACGGGACGGTATGAAAAACTGTTTTTT.

This clonotype was seen only once. V usage is TRBV5-4 and J usage is TRBJ2-7; 9 bases agree with TRBD1. CDR3 length: 15 residues. Germline assignment: CDR1 SGHNT and CDR2 YYREEE (reference sequence). V trimming: 3 bases; J trimming: 3 bases; junction bases outside the gene matches: 7. The CDR3 spells CASSWAGQGNYEQYF. The CDR3 DNA sequence: TGTGCCAGCAGCTGGGCGGGACAGGGCAACTACGAGCAGTACTTC.

Ten or more counts support this clonotype. The chain uses TRBV19 and TRBJ1-4; D is unclear. Between the trimmed V and J ends, which lost 3 bases and 0 bases, there was a span of 8 bases. Germline V gene sequence: CDR1 LNHDA, CDR2 SQIVND (reference sequence). This CDR3 has 15 amino acids. The CDR3 DNA sequence: TGTGCCAGTAGTATGGGCACAGCAACTAATGAAAAACTGTTTTTT. This sequence encodes CASSMGTATNEKLFF.

A few counts support this clonotype. The chain recombines TRBV7-3 with TRBJ2-1; possible D gene TRBD2, 6 bases. Deletions cut 5 bases from V and 0 bases from J, with 11 bases between. The CDR3 is 15 amino acids. Germline-derived CDR1 and CDR2 are SGHTA and FQGTGA. CDR3 protein: CASSPGVSSYNEQFF. The CDR3 DNA reads TGTGCCAGCAGCCCGGGGGTGAGCTCCTACAATGAGCAGTTCTTC.

About this clonotype: The junction does not match germline at one end; this may be a read error. The chain is built from TRBV12-5 and TRBJ2-2; possibly TRBD2 for D (5 bases). CDR3 length: 15 residues. The germline gives CDR1 LGHNT, CDR2 FRNRAP. The CDR3 loop reads CTSGLVEGPAGELFF. CDR3 DNA sequence: TGTACTAGTGGTTTGGTAGAAGGGCCAGCCGGGGAGCTGTTTTTT.

The V and J genes are TRBV6-5 and TRBJ2-1, with 9 bases lining up with TRBD1. The germline gives CDR1 MNHEY, CDR2 SVGAGI. After removal of 1 base from V and 0 bases from J, the junction contained 4 bases not matched to a gene. This CDR3 region has 17 residues. The CDR3, as DNA: TGTGCCAGCAGTTACTTGGGACAGGGAAGCTCCTACAATGAGCAGTTCTTC. This encodes CASSYLGQGSSYNEQFF.

This clonotype was recorded many times. The chain couples TRBV7-2 to TRBJ2-7, with D uncertain. Trimming left V 2 bases short and J 1 base short, with 6 bases between. CDR1 SGHTA and CDR2 FQGNSA come from the germline V gene. This CDR3 is built from 13 residues. The CDR3 here is CASSLSDSYEQYF. As DNA, the CDR3 is TGTGCCAGCAGCTTAAGTGATTCCTACGAGCAGTACTTC.

The rearrangement uses TRBV6-4 and TRBJ1-6; no firm D call. CDR1 MRHNA and CDR2 SNTAGT come from the germline V gene. The CDR3 covers 13 residues. V lost 3 bases and J 3 bases, leaving 3 bases between the germline ends. This CDR3 reads CASSEYYNSPLHF. As DNA, the CDR3 is TGTGCCAGCAGTGAATACTATAATTCACCCCTCCACTTT.

The chain is built from TRBV4-2 and TRBJ1-2; D gene uncertain. CDR1 is LGHNA and CDR2 is YNFKEQ in the germline V gene. V was trimmed by 0 bases and J by 4 bases, leaving 12 bases between them. This CDR3 region has 15 residues. Written as DNA, the CDR3 is TGTGCCAGCAGCCAAGAAGCCGGGAGCGGCTATGGCTACACCTTC. This codes for CASSQEAGSGYGYTF.

Comments on this clonotype: It may be a read error: a sequence one base away is much more abundant. CDR3 amino acids: CASGFSIPPPPNNEKLFF. The CDR3 coding sequence is TGTGCCAGCGGCTTTTCCATCCCCCCCCCGCCTAATAATGAAAAACTGTTTTTT. J is TRBJ1-4 and V is TRBV7-2, with unresolved D. Per germline, CDR1 SGHTA and CDR2 FQGNSA. The CDR3 is 18 amino acids.

The V and J genes are TRBV30 and TRBJ1-2, with D unresolved. Germline-derived CDR1 and CDR2 are GTSNPN and SVGIG (reference sequence). This CDR3 is built from 13 residues. Trimming left V 1 base short and J 7 bases short, with 13 bases between. CDR3 in amino acids: CAWSEPPGVGYTF. CDR3 coding DNA: TGTGCCTGGAGTGAGCCCCCCGGGGTTGGCTACACCTTC.

The chain is built from TRBV7-6 and TRBJ1-2, with D uncertain. Germline CDR1 reads SGHVS; CDR2 reads FNYEAQ. This CDR3 has 13 amino acids. V lost 5 bases and J 5 bases, leaving 12 bases between the germline ends. CDR3 nucleotide sequence: TGTGCCAGCAGCCCAACAGTAGATTATGGCTACACCTTC. Protein sequence: CASSPTVDYGYTF.

This clonotype was recorded a few times. This chain connects TRBV7-6 to TRBJ2-7; either TRBD1 or TRBD2 may fit D (5 bases each). V was trimmed by 4 bases and J by 3 bases, leaving 10 bases between them. The CDR3 is made up of 13 amino acids. The germline CDR1 and CDR2 sequences are SGHVS and FNYEAQ. The DNA for the CDR3 is TGTGCCAGCAGCTATCGGGACGGCTACGAGCAGTACTTC. Translated, it gives CASSYRDGYEQYF.